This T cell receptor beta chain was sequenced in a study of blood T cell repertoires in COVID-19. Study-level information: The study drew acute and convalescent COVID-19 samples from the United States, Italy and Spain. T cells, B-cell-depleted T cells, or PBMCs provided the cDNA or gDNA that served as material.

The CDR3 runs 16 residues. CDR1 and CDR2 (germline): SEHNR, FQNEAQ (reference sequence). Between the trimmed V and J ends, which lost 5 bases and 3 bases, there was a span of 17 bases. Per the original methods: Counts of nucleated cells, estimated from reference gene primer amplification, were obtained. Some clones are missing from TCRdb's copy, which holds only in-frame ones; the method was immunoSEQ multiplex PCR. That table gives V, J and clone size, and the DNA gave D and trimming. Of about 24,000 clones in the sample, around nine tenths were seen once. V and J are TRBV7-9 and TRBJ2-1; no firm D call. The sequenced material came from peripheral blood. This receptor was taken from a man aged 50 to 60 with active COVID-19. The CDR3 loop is CASSNPGGEVYNEQFF. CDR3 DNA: TGTGCCAGCAGCAACCCCGGCGGAGAAGTCTACAATGAGCAGTTCTTC.